A single sample gave rise to the 27 T cell receptor beta chains below, sequenced in a study of blood T cells in healthy people across ages. Using a J-beta primer mix together with a sample-barcoded 5' primer, a second PCR was run for 7 to 11 cycles. A single record per CDR3 protein comes from TCRdb applying MiXCR to the 5' RACE reads. The sample includes approximately 940,000 distinct CDR3 sequences, 40% to 60% seen only once; the top ten take 10% to 15%. The source material was blood. Every receptor here comes from a man under 40 in good health.

Remarks on this clonotype: This could be a read error, since a much larger clone is one nucleotide away. This chain joins TRBV28 and TRBJ2-1, with D perhaps matching TRBD1 or TRBD2 (5 bases each). V lost 7 bases and J 9 bases, leaving 19 bases between the germline ends. There are 14 residues in the CDR3. Per germline, CDR1 MDHEN and CDR2 SYDVKM. DNA of the CDR3: TGTGCCAGCACTCCCGGGGCGCCGGGCGGTGAGCAGTTCTTC. Translating it yields CASTPGAPGGEQFF.

Note on this clonotype: Relative to the germline gene, one junction end is altered; a read error may explain this. The chain employs TRBV9 and TRBJ2-1, with 7 nucleotides matching TRBD2. This CDR3 is 13 amino acids long. In germline, CDR1 is SGDLS, CDR2 YYNGEE. CDR3 residues: CTSSVGSGLEQFF. As DNA, the CDR3 is TGTACCAGCAGCGTTGGTAGCGGGCTTGAGCAGTTCTTC. Drawing the rest from reference TRBV9 and TRBJ2-1, the complete variable domain is DSGVTQTPKHLITATGQRVTLRCSPRSGDLSVYWYQQSLDQGLQFLIQYYNGEERAKGNILERFSAQQFPDLHSELNLSSLELGDSALYFCTSSVGSGLEQFFGPGTRLTVL.

The gene calls are TRBV20-1 and TRBJ1-6; 7 bases fit TRBD1. The length of the CDR3 is 14 residues. V trimming: 1 base; J trimming: 9 bases; junction bases outside the gene matches: 6. CDR1 DFQATT and CDR2 SNEGSKA come from the germline V gene (reference sequence). The CDR3 nucleotides read TGCAGTGCTAGAGTCCGGGACAGCGGTTCACCCCTCCACTTT. This gives the protein CSARVRDSGSPLHF.

The chain joins TRBV24-1 to TRBJ1-5, with D perhaps TRBD1 (6 bases). Germline V gene sequence: CDR1 KGHDR, CDR2 SFDVKD. Trimming left V 3 bases short and J 4 bases short, with 12 bases between. This CDR3 is 15 amino acids long. The DNA for the CDR3 is TGTGCCACCAGTGATGCCGACAGGATTAATCAGCCCCAGCATTTT. Its protein is CATSDADRINQPQHF.

The chain is built from TRBV7-3 and TRBJ2-3, with TRBD2 identical over 12 bases. This CDR3 is built from 15 residues. CDR1 SGHTA and CDR2 FQGTGA come from the germline V gene. The junction had 5 bases not matched to a gene; V was cut back by 4 bases and J by 6 bases. DNA for the CDR3: TGTGCCAGCAGCTGGACGACTAGCGGGGGTGATACGCAGTATTTT. This sequence encodes CASSWTTSGGDTQYF.

This clonotype was found a few times. The rearrangement links TRBV4-1 to TRBJ2-7; TRBD2 is a possible D gene (5 bases). The CDR3 contains 16 residues. V lost 0 bases to trimming and J lost 0 bases, with 12 bases between them. Germline V CDR1 and CDR2: MGHRA, YSYEKL. CDR3 in amino acids: CASSQEFTAASYEQYF. The CDR3 coding sequence is TGCGCCAGCAGCCAAGAATTTACAGCGGCCTCCTACGAGCAGTACTTC.

The gene calls are TRBV18 and TRBJ2-1, with D possibly TRBD2 on 5 matching bases. This CDR3 comprises 15 residues. CDR1 KGHSH and CDR2 LQKENI come from the germline V gene. Trimming left V 0 bases short and J 7 bases short, with 13 bases between. The CDR3 sequence is CASSPPADPWNEQFF. CDR3 DNA sequence: TGTGCCAGCTCACCACCAGCGGATCCGTGGAATGAGCAGTTCTTC.

This chain connects TRBV11-2 to TRBJ2-1, with 7 positions matching TRBD1. The germline V gene encodes CDR1 SGHAT and CDR2 FQNNGV. Unmatched junction bases numbered 13, after V lost 1 base and J lost 1 base. The CDR3 has 19 amino acids. CDR3 sequence reads: CASSLAPTHQGESYNEQFF. The CDR3 DNA sequence: TGTGCCAGCAGCTTAGCCCCAACCCACCAGGGGGAGTCCTACAATGAGCAGTTCTTC.

V and J are TRBV5-1 and TRBJ1-4, with D tentatively TRBD1 (5 bases). Per germline, CDR1 SGHRS and CDR2 YFSETQ. There are 15 residues in the CDR3. V gave up 0 bases and J gave up 3 bases, with 9 bases separating them. DNA for the CDR3: TGCGCCAGCAGCTTGGGATCAGGGTCTAATGAAAAACTGTTTTTT. It translates to CASSLGSGSNEKLFF.

This clonotype was detected ten times or more. The CDR3 DNA reads as TGTGCCAGCAGTGAGCAGGAGACCTATGGCTACACCTTC. Residues: CASSEQETYGYTF. V usage is TRBV2 and J usage is TRBJ1-2; D is ambiguous. This CDR3 comprises 13 residues. In germline, CDR1 is SNHLY, CDR2 FYNNEI. Trimming took off 3 bases at V and 4 bases at J, with 9 bases between the two ends.

The chain employs TRBV7-9 and TRBJ2-5, with 14 bases fitting TRBD2. The V and J ends lost 4 bases and 5 bases, in that order; junction bases with no gene match: 15. The CDR3 is 19 residues long. CDR1 is SEHNR, CDR2 FQNEAQ, per germline (reference sequence). CDR3 DNA sequence: TGTGCCAGCAGCTCTCGGAAAAAGACTAGCGGGGGGGCCTGGGAGACCCAGTACTTC. It yields the protein CASSSRKKTSGGAWETQYF.

In DNA form, the CDR3 reads TGTGCCAGCAGCCAAAACAGCTTAGGGACAGCCCATGGCTACACCTTC. It yields the protein CASSQNSLGTAHGYTF. The J gene is TRBJ1-2, the V gene TRBV3-1, with 7 nucleotides matching TRBD1. This CDR3 is 16 amino acids long. The ends lost 2 bases at V and 6 bases at J; junction bases unmatched: 12. The germline gives CDR1 LGHDT, CDR2 YNNKEL (reference sequence).

The chain carries TRBV7-2 and TRBJ1-2; D remains ambiguous. Trimming pared 1 base from V and 4 bases from J, leaving 13 bases between. The CDR3 covers 15 residues. CDR1 and CDR2 from the germline V gene are SGHTA and FQGNSA. CDR3 protein: CASSLERVRGYGYTF. Here the CDR3 DNA reads TGTGCCAGCAGCTTAGAGAGGGTCCGTGGCTATGGCTACACCTTC.

This clonotype has a count of ten or more. The chain recombines TRBV7-6 with TRBJ2-1, with D tentatively TRBD1 (6 bases). The CDR3 is 15 residues long. Per the germline V gene, CDR1 is SGHVS and CDR2 is FNYEAQ. V lost 5 bases and J 5 bases, leaving 16 bases between the germline ends. CDR3 region: CASSPPPNRDNEQFF. The CDR3 coding sequence is TGTGCCAGCAGCCCGCCCCCCAACAGGGACAATGAGCAGTTCTTC.

There are a few counts of this clonotype. This sequence joins TRBV6-5 and TRBJ2-1, with TRBD1 identical over 7 bases. The junction had 9 bases not matched to a gene; V was cut back by 6 bases and J by 4 bases. The CDR3 spans 15 residues. CDR1 MNHEY and CDR2 SVGAGI come from the germline V gene. Written as DNA, the CDR3 is TGTGCCAGCAGCGCAACCGGGACAGATTACAATGAGCAGTTCTTC. Protein: CASSATGTDYNEQFF.

V gene TRBV5-6 combines with J gene TRBJ1-2; TRBD1 aligns across 7 bases. V lost 4 bases to trimming and J lost 5 bases; unmatched junction nucleotides: 8. This CDR3 has 14 amino acids. CDR1 is SGHDT, CDR2 YYEEEE, per germline. DNA of the CDR3: TGTGCCAGCAGCGACGGACAGGCGGTTTATGGCTACACCTTC. Its protein product is CASSDGQAVYGYTF.

The chain employs TRBV6-5 and TRBJ1-4, with D uncertain. This CDR3 comprises 15 residues. In germline, CDR1 is MNHEY, CDR2 SVGAGI. V lost 0 bases and J lost 7, with 12 bases in between. The CDR3 DNA reads TGTGCCAGCAGTTACTCGATCGGATCGAGTGAAAAACTGTTTTTT. It encodes CASSYSIGSSEKLFF.

This chain joins TRBV10-2 and TRBJ2-6, with D unresolved. With 3 bases removed from V and 2 bases from J, the gap between germline ends came to 8 bases. Germline V lookup: CDR1 WSHSY, CDR2 SAAADI. This CDR3 contains 15 residues. DNA for the CDR3: TGCGCCAGCAGTGACGTCGCTACTGGGGCCAACGTCCTGACTTTC. Translating it yields CASSDVATGANVLTF.

The rearrangement links TRBV18 to TRBJ2-3; 8 bases map to TRBD1. The CDR3 consists of 15 residues. V lost 1 base, J lost 6 bases, and 6 bases stayed unmatched. Germline V gene lookup returns CDR1 KGHSH and CDR2 LQKENI. The CDR3 DNA reads as TGTGCCAGCTCACCACAGTCAGGGGGCGCTGATACGCAGTATTTT. Protein: CASSPQSGGADTQYF.

The rearrangement uses TRBV24-1 and TRBJ2-2; D gene unclear. The CDR3 has 16 residues. The V end lost 3 bases, the J end lost 0 bases, and 10 bases lay between the germline ends. Germline CDR1 reads KGHDR; CDR2 reads SFDVKD. In DNA form, the CDR3 reads TGTGCCACCAGTGATCGAACCGAAACGAACACCGGGGAGCTGTTTTTT. Protein product: CATSDRTETNTGELFF.

The chain carries TRBV7-8 and TRBJ1-1; D unresolved. This CDR3 comprises 13 residues. Deletions cut 3 bases from V and 4 bases from J, with 9 bases between. Germline V gives CDR1 SGHVS, CDR2 FQNEAQ. The CDR3 is CASSFWEGTEAFF. The CDR3 region has the DNA TGTGCCAGCAGCTTCTGGGAGGGCACTGAAGCTTTCTTT.

The genes are TRBV4-1 and TRBJ2-1; 7 bases map to TRBD2. The germline V gene has CDR1 MGHRA and CDR2 YSYEKL. This CDR3 comprises 17 residues. Losses at the gene ends were 0 bases for V and 5 bases for J; bases not matched to a gene: 10. The CDR3 DNA reads TGCGCCAGCAGCCAAGATCAGAGAGCGGGGAGCGACAATGAGCAGTTCTTC. Protein: CASSQDQRAGSDNEQFF.

This sequence joins TRBV27 and TRBJ2-5, with 10 nucleotides matching TRBD1. This CDR3 contains 13 residues. In germline, CDR1 is MNHEY, CDR2 SMNVEV (reference sequence). The V segment lost 6 bases and the J segment 11 bases; nucleotides outside the gene matches: 9. CDR3 protein: CASSWTGGREQYF. The CDR3 DNA is TGTGCCAGCAGCTGGACAGGGGGTCGGGAGCAGTACTTC.

V gene TRBV5-8 combines with J gene TRBJ2-5, with 8 bases identical to TRBD1. CDR3 length equals 15 residues. Germline V CDR1 and CDR2: SGHTS, YDEGEE. With 4 bases clipped from V and 4 bases from J, the junction kept 9 bases outside the gene matches. CDR3 bases: TGTGCCAGCAGCCTACAGGGGGTCAGGCGAGAGACCCAGTACTTC. Translation gives CASSLQGVRRETQYF.

In its sample, this clonotype was seen once. The chain recombines TRBV28 with TRBJ1-5; D not resolved. Germline V gives CDR1 MDHEN, CDR2 SYDVKM. The germline V and J ends were trimmed by 4 bases and 5 bases, with 6 bases remaining between them. CDR3 length: 12 residues. The CDR3 protein is CASSSQDQPQHF. In nucleotides, the CDR3 is TGTGCCAGCAGTTCCCAGGATCAGCCCCAGCATTTT. The whole variable domain, filled in from reference TRBV28 and TRBJ1-5, reads DVKVTQSSRYLVKRTGEKVFLECVQDMDHENMFWYRQDPGLGLRLIYFSYDVKMKEKGDIPEGYSVSREKKERFSLILESASTNQTSMYLCASSSQDQPQHFGDGTRLSIL.

A few counts support this clonotype. The chain has TRBV4-3 and TRBJ2-3; D uncertain. The CDR3 runs 14 residues. The V and J ends lost 1 base and 4 bases respectively, with 9 bases between them. Germline-derived CDR1 and CDR2 are LGHNA and YSLEER. CDR3 protein: CASSQGQDPDTQYF. CDR3 nucleotides: TGCGCCAGCAGCCAAGGACAAGACCCAGATACGCAGTATTTT.

The chain uses TRBV7-2 and TRBJ2-7; D may match TRBD1 or TRBD2 (5 bases each). Germline-derived CDR1 and CDR2 are SGHTA and FQGNSA. This CDR3 region has 14 residues. V was cut by 5 bases and J by 5 bases, with 16 bases left in between. CDR3 coding DNA: TGTGCCAGCAGCGCAAGCCGGGACGTCGACGAGCAGTACTTC. It is translated as CASSASRDVDEQYF.